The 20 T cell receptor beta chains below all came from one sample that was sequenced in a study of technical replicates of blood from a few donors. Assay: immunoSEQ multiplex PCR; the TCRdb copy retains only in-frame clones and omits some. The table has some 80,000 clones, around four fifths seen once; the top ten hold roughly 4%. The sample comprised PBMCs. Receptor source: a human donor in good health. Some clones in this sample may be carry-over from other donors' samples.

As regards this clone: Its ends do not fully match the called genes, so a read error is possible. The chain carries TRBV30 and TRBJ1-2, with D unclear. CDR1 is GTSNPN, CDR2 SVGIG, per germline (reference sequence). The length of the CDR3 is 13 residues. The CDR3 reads CAWSVRTDYGYTF. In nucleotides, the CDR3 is TGTGCCTGGAGTGTGCGCACAGACTACGGCTACACCTTC.

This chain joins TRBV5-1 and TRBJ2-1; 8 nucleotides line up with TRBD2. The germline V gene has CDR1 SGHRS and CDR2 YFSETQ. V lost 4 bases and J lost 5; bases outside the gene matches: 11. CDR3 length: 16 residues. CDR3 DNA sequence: TGCGCCAGCAGCCCCCCCGCCGCGCGGGGGGACAATGAGCAGTTCTTC. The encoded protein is CASSPPAARGDNEQFF.

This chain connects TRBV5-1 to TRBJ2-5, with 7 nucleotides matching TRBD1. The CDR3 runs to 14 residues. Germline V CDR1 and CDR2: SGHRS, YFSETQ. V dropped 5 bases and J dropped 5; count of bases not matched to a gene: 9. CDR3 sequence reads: CASRAGGSLETQYF. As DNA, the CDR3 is TGCGCCAGCAGGGCAGGGGGTTCGTTGGAGACCCAGTACTTC. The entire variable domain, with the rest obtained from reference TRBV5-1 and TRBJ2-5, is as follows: KAGVTQTPRYLIKTRGQQVTLSCSPISGHRSVSWYQQTPGQGLQFLFEYFSETQRNKGNFPGRFSGRQFSNSRSEMNVSTLELGDSALYLCASRAGGSLETQYFGPGTRLLVL.

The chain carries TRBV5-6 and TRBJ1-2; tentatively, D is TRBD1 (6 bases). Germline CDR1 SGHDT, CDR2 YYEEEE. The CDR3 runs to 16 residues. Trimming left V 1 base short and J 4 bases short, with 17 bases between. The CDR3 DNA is TGTGCCAGCAGCTTGTTGGACAGCCTCCTGGGCTATGGCTACACCTTC. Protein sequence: CASSLLDSLLGYGYTF. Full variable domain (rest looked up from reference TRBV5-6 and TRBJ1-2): DAGVTQSPTHLIKTRGQQVTLRCSPKSGHDTVSWYQQALGQGPQFIFQYYEEEERQRGNFPDRFSGHQFPNYSSELNVNALLLGDSALYLCASSLLDSLLGYGYTFGSGTRLTVV.

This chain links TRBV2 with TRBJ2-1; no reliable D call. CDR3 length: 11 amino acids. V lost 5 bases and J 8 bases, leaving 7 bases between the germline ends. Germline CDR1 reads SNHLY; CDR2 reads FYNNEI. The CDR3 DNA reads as TGTGCCAGCAGTCAAGTATATGAGCAGTTCTTC. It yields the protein CASSQVYEQFF.

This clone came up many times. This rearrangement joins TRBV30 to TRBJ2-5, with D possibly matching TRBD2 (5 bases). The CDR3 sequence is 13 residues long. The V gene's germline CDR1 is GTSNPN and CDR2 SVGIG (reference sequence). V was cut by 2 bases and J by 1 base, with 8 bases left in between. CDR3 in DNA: TGTGCCTGGAGTCCAAGCGGCCAAGAGACCCAGTACTTC. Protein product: CAWSPSGQETQYF.

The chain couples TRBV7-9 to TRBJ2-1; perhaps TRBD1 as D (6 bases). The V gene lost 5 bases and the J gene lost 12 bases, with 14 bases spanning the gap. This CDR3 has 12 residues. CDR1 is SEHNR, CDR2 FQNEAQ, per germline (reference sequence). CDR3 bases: TGTGCCAGCAGCCCAGGGGCAATAGGGCAGTTCTTC. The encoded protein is CASSPGAIGQFF.

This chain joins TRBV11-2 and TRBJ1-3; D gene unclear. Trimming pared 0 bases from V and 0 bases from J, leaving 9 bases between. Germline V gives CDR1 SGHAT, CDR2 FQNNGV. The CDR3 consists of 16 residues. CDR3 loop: CASSLEAGSSGNTIYF. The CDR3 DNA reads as TGTGCCAGCAGCTTAGAAGCGGGGAGCTCTGGAAACACCATATATTTT.

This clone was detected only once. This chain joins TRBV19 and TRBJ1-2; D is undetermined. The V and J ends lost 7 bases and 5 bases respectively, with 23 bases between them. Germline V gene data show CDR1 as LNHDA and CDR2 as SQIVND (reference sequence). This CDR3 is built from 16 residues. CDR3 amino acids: CASTGGVWDPFYGYTF. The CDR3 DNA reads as TGTGCCAGTACCGGCGGGGTTTGGGATCCCTTTTATGGCTACACCTTC.

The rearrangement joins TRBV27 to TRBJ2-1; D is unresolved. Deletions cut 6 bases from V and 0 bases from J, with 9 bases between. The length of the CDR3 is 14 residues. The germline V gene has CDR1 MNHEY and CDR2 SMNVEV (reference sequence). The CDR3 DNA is TGTGCCAGCAGCCCAAGGAGCTCCTACAATGAGCAGTTCTTC. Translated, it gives CASSPRSSYNEQFF.

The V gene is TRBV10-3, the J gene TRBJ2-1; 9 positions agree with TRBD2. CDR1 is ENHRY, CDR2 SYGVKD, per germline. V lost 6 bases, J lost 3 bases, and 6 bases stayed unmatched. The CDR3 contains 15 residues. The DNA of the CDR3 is TGTGCCATCAGCCCACGAGCGGGGGGCTACAATGAGCAGTTCTTC. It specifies CAISPRAGGYNEQFF.

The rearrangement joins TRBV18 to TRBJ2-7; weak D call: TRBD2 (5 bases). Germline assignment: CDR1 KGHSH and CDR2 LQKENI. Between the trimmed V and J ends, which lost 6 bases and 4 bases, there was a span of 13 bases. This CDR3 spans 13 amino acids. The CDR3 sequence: CASSGKGSYEQYF. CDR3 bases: TGTGCCAGCTCCGGGAAGGGCAGTTACGAGCAGTACTTC.

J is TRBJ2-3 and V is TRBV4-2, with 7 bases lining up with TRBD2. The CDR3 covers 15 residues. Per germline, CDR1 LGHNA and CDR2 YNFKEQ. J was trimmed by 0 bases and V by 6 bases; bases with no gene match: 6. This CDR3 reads CASSTSALSTDTQYF. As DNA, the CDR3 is TGTGCCAGCAGTACTAGCGCGCTAAGCACAGATACGCAGTATTTT.

The CDR3 DNA reads TGTGCCAGCAGCCAACCTGACAGGGACTCCTACAATGAGCAGTTCTTC. As protein: CASSQPDRDSYNEQFF. V gene TRBV14 combines with J gene TRBJ2-1; 7 bases align to TRBD1. CDR1 is SGHDN and CDR2 is FVKESK in the germline V gene. V dropped 2 bases and J dropped 0; count of bases not matched to a gene: 4. The CDR3 has 16 residues.

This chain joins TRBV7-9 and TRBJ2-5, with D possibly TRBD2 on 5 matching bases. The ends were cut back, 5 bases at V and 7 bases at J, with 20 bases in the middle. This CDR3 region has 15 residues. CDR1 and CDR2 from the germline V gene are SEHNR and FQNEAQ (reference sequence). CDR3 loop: CASSAEELVRGTQYF. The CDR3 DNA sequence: TGTGCCAGCAGCGCCGAGGAGCTAGTACGGGGGACCCAGTACTTC.

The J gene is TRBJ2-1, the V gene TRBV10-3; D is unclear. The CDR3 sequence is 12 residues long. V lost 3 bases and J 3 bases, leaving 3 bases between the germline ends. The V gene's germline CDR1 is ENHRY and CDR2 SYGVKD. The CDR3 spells CAISDSYNEQFF. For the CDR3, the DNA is TGTGCCATCAGTGACAGCTACAATGAGCAGTTCTTC.

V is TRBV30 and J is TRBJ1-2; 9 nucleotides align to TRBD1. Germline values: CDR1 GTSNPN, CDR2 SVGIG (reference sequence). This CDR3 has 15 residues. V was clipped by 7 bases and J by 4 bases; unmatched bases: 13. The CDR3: CASYRDRAFSYGYTF. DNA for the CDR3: TGTGCCTCGTACCGGGACAGGGCGTTTTCCTATGGCTACACCTTC.

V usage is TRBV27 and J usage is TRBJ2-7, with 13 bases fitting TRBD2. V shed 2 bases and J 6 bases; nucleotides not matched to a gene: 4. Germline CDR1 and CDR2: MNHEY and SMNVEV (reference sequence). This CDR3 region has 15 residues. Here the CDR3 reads CASSLDTSGRGEQYF. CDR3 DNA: TGTGCCAGCAGTTTAGACACTAGCGGGAGGGGCGAGCAGTACTTC.

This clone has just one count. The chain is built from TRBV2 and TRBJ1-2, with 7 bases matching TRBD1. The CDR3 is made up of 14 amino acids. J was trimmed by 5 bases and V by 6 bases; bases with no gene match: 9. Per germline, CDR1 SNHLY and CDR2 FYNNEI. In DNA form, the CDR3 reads TGTGCCAGCAGCCAGGGACAGATCGCTTATGGCTACACCTTC. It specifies CASSQGQIAYGYTF.

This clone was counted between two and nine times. Written as DNA, the CDR3 is TGTGCCAGCAGTGAAAGGAGACCCGAGCAGTTCTTC. Its translation: CASSERRPEQFF. The rearrangement links TRBV2 to TRBJ2-1; D is unresolved. Germline CDR1 reads SNHLY; CDR2 reads FYNNEI. There are 12 residues in the CDR3. V lost 2 bases and J lost 10, with 9 bases in between.